This T cell receptor beta chain was found in a study of radiotherapy plus CTLA-4 blockade in lung cancer (dated by TCRdb to 2016 to 2018). The study in broad terms: Objective responses occurred in roughly 20% of enrolled patients, and around 29% achieved disease control.

The investigation overall reported the following: The strongest predictors of response were reported to be early dynamic shifts in blood T cell clones along with a rise in serum interferon-beta following radiation. TCR clones derived from tumors expanded in peripheral blood after treatment with radiotherapy and ipilimumab.

The library was built by means of the immunoSEQ multiplex PCR assay. TCRdb's version of the immuneACCESS table is confined to in-frame rearrangements and falls short of the full clone set. An unresolved V gene accounts for under half of the shortfall where checked; the remainder is of unknown origin. The sample table shows approximately 99,000 clones, and almost 90% are seen once. Of the sample, nearly 5% falls within the top ten clones. With regard to this clone: The clone's antigen remains unknown. Per-base qualities were not stored, and no clone one base away is much larger.

From the cysteine through the phenylalanine, the CDR3 covers 15 amino acids. The only DNA kept is the CDR3, 45 bases in frame from the first base. V has 4 bases trimmed and J has 3 bases trimmed; junction bases matching no gene number 6. Via the germline V gene, CDR1 is SGHRS and CDR2 YFSETQ. The study tested focal radiation therapy combined with CTLA-4 blockade (ipilimumab) in patients with chemo-refractory metastatic non-small-cell lung cancer. This sequence was found in a human donor with non-small cell lung cancer that progressed on radiotherapy plus ipilimumab. The sample here was peripheral blood, taken from a patient treated with radiotherapy plus ipilimumab. The rearrangement joined TRBV5-1 to TRBJ1-4, with TRBD1 matching 7 junction bases. The bases read TGCGCCAGCAGCGTTACAGGGGCCGCTAATGAAAAACTGTTTTTT. It specifies CASSVTGAANEKLFF.